This T cell receptor beta chain derives from a study of early stage breast cancer tumors. A remark on this clone: The antigen is not known.

Overall study results and limits: Commonly generated sequences made up most enriched TCRB sequences shared between patients. In most of the 16 patients, blood comparison separated tumor from normal breast.

Repertoires were generated with immunoSEQ multiplex PCR, while TCRdb's copy carries only in-frame clones and drops some. The sample consists of 25,000 to 30,000 clones, around three quarters of them appearing once. Germline V lookup: CDR1 SGHRS, CDR2 YFSETQ. V was trimmed by 0 bases and J by 1 base, leaving 11 bases between them. The CDR3 is 17 amino acids. The V gene is TRBV5-1, the J gene TRBJ2-6, with a tentative D call TRBD2 (5 bases). This receptor was obtained from a person aged 45-60 years with breast cancer. Sequences were obtained from blood. The CDR3 here is CASSLDGRGSGANVLTF. The CDR3 DNA is TGCGCCAGCAGCTTGGACGGTCGGGGTTCTGGGGCCAACGTCCTGACTTTC.